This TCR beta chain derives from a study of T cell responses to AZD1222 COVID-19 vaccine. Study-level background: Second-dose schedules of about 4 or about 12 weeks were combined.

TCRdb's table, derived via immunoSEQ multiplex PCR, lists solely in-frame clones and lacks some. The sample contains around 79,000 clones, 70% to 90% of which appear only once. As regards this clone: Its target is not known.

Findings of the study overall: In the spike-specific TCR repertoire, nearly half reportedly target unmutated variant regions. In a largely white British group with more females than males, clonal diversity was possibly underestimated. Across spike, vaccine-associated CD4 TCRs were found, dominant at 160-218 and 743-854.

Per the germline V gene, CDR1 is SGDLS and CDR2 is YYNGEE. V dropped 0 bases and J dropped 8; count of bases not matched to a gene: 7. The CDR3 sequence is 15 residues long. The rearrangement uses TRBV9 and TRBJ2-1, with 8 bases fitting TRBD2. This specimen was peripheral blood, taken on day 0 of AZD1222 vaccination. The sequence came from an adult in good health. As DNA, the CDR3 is TGTGCCAGCAGCGTAGGAAGCGGGAGAATCGATGAGCAGTTCTTC. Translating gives CASSVGSGRIDEQFF.